This entry lists 2 T cell receptor beta chains sequenced from one sample in a study of CD8+ T cells in alopecia areata. Investigators isolated RNA and reverse transcribed it into cDNA to act as the sequencing template. Clones were read by immunoSEQ multiplex PCR, and TCRdb kept only the in-frame ones, dropping some. The repertoire consists of some 150,000 clones, with about 54% occurring once and the leading ten covering roughly 17%. Documented treatment: oral pan-JAK inhibitor, 5-10 mg twice daily. The sample here was CD4+ T cells sorted from blood, taken around week 55, from a patient treated with tofacitinib. Receptors were obtained from a human donor with alopecia areata.

The chain couples TRBV19 to TRBJ1-5, with D hard to call. Trimming removed 3 bases at V and 1 base at J, with 7 bases between. Per the germline V gene, CDR1 is LNHDA and CDR2 is SQIVND (reference sequence). This CDR3 is built from 14 residues. The CDR3 region has the DNA TGTGCCAGTAGTATGGGGAAGAGCAATCAGCCCCAGCATTTT. This sequence encodes CASSMGKSNQPQHF.

Note on this clone: Distinct nucleotide sequences in the sample also encode this CDR3. The V and J genes are TRBV2 and TRBJ1-1; D ambiguous. The CDR3 covers 12 residues. Trimming removed 3 bases at V and 1 base at J, with 3 bases between. CDR1 SNHLY and CDR2 FYNNEI come from the germline V gene. The CDR3 loop reads CASSEGNTEAFF. CDR3 nucleotide sequence: TGTGCCAGCAGTGAGGGGAACACTGAAGCTTTCTTT. Looking up the rest from reference TRBV2 and TRBJ1-1 gives the full variable domain: EPEVTQTPSHQVTQMGQEVILRCVPISNHLYFYWYRQILGQKVEFLVSFYNNEISEKSEIFDDQFSVERPDGSNFTLKIRSTKLEDSAMYFCASSEGNTEAFFGQGTRLTVV.